The 12 T cell receptor beta chains reported below all come from one sample, sequenced in a study of vaccination and CD4 T cells after COVID-19. This sample's treatment: roughly 11-day PBMC culture with coronavirus spike peptide pools or control peptides (ViraFEST assay). Which antigens these TCRs recognize remains unknown. Cultured CD4+ T cell DNA underwent sequencing with the Oncomine TCR Beta short-read assay. TCRdb reprocessed the PCR reads with MiXCR, giving one entry per CDR3 protein. This table holds about 15,000 distinct CDR3 sequences, approximately 42% found once. The sample comprised cultured CD4+ T cells from blood. Receptors were obtained from a human donor with COVID-19.

This clonotype is deemed medium-sized. V gene TRBV27 combines with J gene TRBJ1-5; D remains unclear. V gave up 7 bases and J gave up 5 bases, with 3 bases separating them. CDR1 and CDR2 from the germline V gene are MNHEY and SMNVEV (reference sequence). This CDR3 contains 10 residues. The CDR3 coding sequence is TGTGCCAGCAAAGATCAGCCCCAGCATTTT. This sequence encodes CASKDQPQHF.

The chain uses TRBV15 and TRBJ1-5; 7 bases align to TRBD1. The CDR3 length is 18 residues. Germline CDR1 reads LNHNV; CDR2 reads YYDKDF (reference sequence). Trimming at V came to 0 bases and at J to 6 bases, leaving 14 bases not matched to a gene. CDR3 protein: CATSRDGQGGLGSQPQHF. CDR3 in DNA: TGTGCCACCAGCAGAGATGGGCAGGGGGGACTCGGGAGTCAGCCCCAGCATTTT.

The chain carries TRBV7-9 and TRBJ1-4; tentatively, D is TRBD1 (6 bases). The CDR3 length is 14 residues. Germline assignment: CDR1 SEHNR and CDR2 FQNEAQ (reference sequence). V lost 2 bases to trimming and J lost 7 bases, with 11 bases between them. The CDR3 reads CASSLQGKGEKLFF. CDR3 bases: TGTGCCAGCAGCTTACAGGGGAAAGGTGAAAAACTGTTTTTT.

The chain joins TRBV6-2 or TRBV6-3 to TRBJ1-2; D is ambiguous. Trimming removed 5 bases from V and 3 bases from J, with 13 bases in between. This CDR3 has 14 residues. Germline assignment: CDR1 MNHEY and CDR2 SVGEGT. CDR3 in DNA: TGTGCCAGCAGTCCCCAGAAGGTAGACTATGGCTACACCTTC. The encoded protein is CASSPQKVDYGYTF.

This clonotype was seen more than once but under ten times. The gene calls are TRBV4-2 and TRBJ2-3, with 8 bases aligning to TRBD2. Germline CDR1 reads LGHNA; CDR2 reads YNFKEQ. The V gene end was trimmed by 0 bases and the J gene end by 6 bases; junction bases not matched to a gene: 8. There are 16 residues in the CDR3. In DNA form, the CDR3 reads TGTGCCAGCAGCCAAGAAAACGGGGGGGCAGGGGATACGCAGTATTTT. It encodes CASSQENGGAGDTQYF.

The chain links TRBV27 to TRBJ1-1, with D possibly matching TRBD1 (6 bases). There are 14 residues in the CDR3. Germline V lookup: CDR1 MNHEY, CDR2 SMNVEV (reference sequence). V lost 6 bases to trimming and J lost 7 bases, with 18 bases between them. In DNA, the CDR3 is TGTGCCAGCAGGACCGGGACAAGGACCCGTGAAGCTTTCTTT. Translating gives CASRTGTRTREAFF.

V usage is TRBV7-8 and J usage is TRBJ1-2; unclear D gene. Looked up from germline, CDR1 is SGHVS and CDR2 is FQNEAQ. Trimming took off 8 bases at V and 7 bases at J, with 20 bases between the two ends. This CDR3 is 14 amino acids long. The CDR3 sequence is CASVSAGGLGGYTF. For the CDR3, the DNA is TGTGCCAGCGTATCTGCGGGTGGCTTGGGTGGCTACACCTTC.

As DNA, the CDR3 is TGTGCCAGCATGTCACAGAGCAATCAGCCCCAGCATTTT. Its protein product is CASMSQSNQPQHF. The gene calls are TRBV6-1 and TRBJ1-5; D is unclear. The CDR3 loop spans 13 amino acids. Germline values: CDR1 MNHNS, CDR2 SASEGT. The ends were cut back, 7 bases at V and 1 base at J, with 8 bases in the middle.

The chain has TRBV20-1 and TRBJ1-1; possible D gene TRBD1, 5 bases. This CDR3 contains 12 residues. V was shortened by 3 bases and J by 2 bases, with 7 bases between the two germline ends. CDR1 and CDR2 from the germline V gene are DFQATT and SNEGSKA (reference sequence). The CDR3 DNA reads as TGCAGTGCTAGTGGGGGAAACACTGAAGCTTTCTTT. This encodes CSASGGNTEAFF.

This chain connects TRBV20-1 to TRBJ1-2, with D perhaps matching TRBD1 (6 bases). This CDR3 is 17 amino acids long. Germline values: CDR1 DFQATT, CDR2 SNEGSKA (reference sequence). Trimming stripped 0 bases from V and 2 bases from J, with 19 bases between. Written as DNA, the CDR3 is TGCAGTGCTAGAGATCGGGGTCGGACAGACGGAAACTATGGCTACACCTTC. Translated: CSARDRGRTDGNYGYTF.

In the case of this clonotype: The junction departs from the called germline gene at one end, perhaps through a read error. The chain is built from TRBV19 and TRBJ1-6, with D maybe TRBD1 (6 bases). The CDR3 contains 13 residues. CDR1 is LNHDA, CDR2 SQIVND, per germline (reference sequence). CDR3 sequence (DNA): TGTGCCAGTAGTAACCGAGGCGGGCAGGGGACTTACTTT. It yields the protein CASSNRGGQGTYF.

The chain recombines TRBV6-2 or TRBV6-3 with TRBJ2-1, with TRBD2 matching over 8 bases. Trimming removed 5 bases from V and 3 bases from J; junction bases left unmatched: 3. The CDR3 is 14 residues long. CDR1 is MNHEY, CDR2 SVGEGT, per germline. The CDR3 spells CASSPGTSYNEQFF. In DNA form, the CDR3 reads TGTGCCAGCAGTCCCGGGACTAGCTACAATGAGCAGTTCTTC.